This T cell receptor beta chain was sequenced for a study of cytomegalovirus exposure and HLA in healthy donors. Whole-study context: An earlier analysis identified 117 million unique TCR beta sequences in about 179 million T cells.

The CDR3 spans 11 residues. Germline CDR1 is MNHEY and CDR2 is SVGAGI. The PCR made use of 60 Vbeta and 13 Jbeta primers. Assay: immunoSEQ multiplex PCR; the TCRdb copy retains only in-frame clones and omits some. The sample contains around 180,000 clones, around 75% of which appear only once. Details on this clone: Antigen: not known. The junction departs from germline at one end; a sequencing error may be responsible. Distinct nucleotide sequences in the sample also encode this CDR3.

Study outcomes and limitations: TCR beta chains numbering 150 to 200 were designated cytomegalovirus-associated. Data from an earlier analysis indicated that most TCR beta V segments were productive either about 87% or about 30% of the time.

The chain uses TRBV6-5 and TRBJ1-3; D gene unclear. The sequencing input was PBMCs. This clonotype was obtained from a woman between 45 and 60 years old in good health and CMV-seronegative. CDR3 nucleotides: TGTGCCAGCAGTTCTTCCAACACCATATACTTT. Amino acid sequence: CASSSSNTIYF.